The 5 T cell receptor beta chains given below trace back to one sample, sequenced in a study of regulatory T cells in long-lasting Graves disease. Arm-PCR with iRepertoire HTBI primers amplified the CDR3 regions for these TCR beta libraries. MiXCR, applied by TCRdb to the multiplex PCR reads, yields one record per CDR3 protein. The sample yields about 300,000 distinct CDR3 sequences, more than 20% seen once. Time point indicated: persistent/refractory GD, antithyroid drugs over 5 years with positive TRAb. The TCR library was made from RNA extracted from PBMCs. Here the sequenced sample was peripheral blood mononuclear cells (PBMCs), taken when the disease was refractory, from a patient treated with antithyroid drugs. The source is a female donor with Graves disease.

This clonotype was counted many times. The chain joins TRBV11-2 to TRBJ1-1, with D unclear. Germline assignment: CDR1 SGHAT and CDR2 FQNNGV. The CDR3 totals 15 residues. Trimming took 3 bases from V and 1 from J, leaving 12 bases between them. CDR3 nucleotide sequence: TGTGCCAGCAGCTTCCGGCGGGGTGGGAACACTGAAGCTTTCTTT. This codes for CASSFRRGGNTEAFF.

The V and J genes are TRBV9 and TRBJ1-2; D is uncertain. The CDR3 totals 13 residues. The V end was cut by 2 bases, the J end by 8 bases, with 13 bases between. Germline CDR1 reads SGDLS; CDR2 reads YYNGEE. The chain's CDR3 is CASSVSLNEGYTF. CDR3 bases: TGTGCCAGCAGCGTTTCGCTGAACGAGGGCTACACCTTC.

This clonotype was observed a handful of times. The chain is built from TRBV20-1 and TRBJ1-2, with TRBD1 identical over 7 bases. Looked up from germline, CDR1 is DFQATT and CDR2 is SNEGSKA (reference sequence). V was pared by 3 bases and J by 1 base, with 11 bases of the junction left unmatched. This CDR3 comprises 16 residues. The CDR3 spells CSASGEMSGGNYGYTF. CDR3 nucleotides: TGCAGTGCTAGCGGGGAGATGTCAGGGGGTAACTATGGCTACACCTTC.

Ten or more counts support this clonotype. The chain's CDR3 is CSARRDSPYQPQHF. The CDR3 DNA is TGCAGTGCTCGACGGGACAGCCCGTATCAGCCCCAGCATTTT. The chain links TRBV20-1 to TRBJ1-5; 7 nucleotides line up with TRBD1. The CDR3 runs to 14 residues. V was clipped by 5 bases and J by 5 bases; unmatched bases: 9. Germline CDR1 reads DFQATT; CDR2 reads SNEGSKA (reference sequence).

This clonotype showed up many times. V and J are TRBV20-1 and TRBJ2-5, with 9 nucleotides matching TRBD2. Germline values: CDR1 DFQATT, CDR2 SNEGSKA (reference sequence). V lost 3 bases to trimming and J lost 5 bases; unmatched junction nucleotides: 13. CDR3 length: 16 residues. CDR3: CSASWAGGSSGETQYF. Written as DNA, the CDR3 is TGCAGTGCTAGCTGGGCGGGAGGGTCCTCAGGGGAGACCCAGTACTTC.